The T cell receptor (beta chain) described here comes from a study of blood T cell repertoires in COVID-19. Study information: The United States, Italy and Spain provided the acute and convalescent COVID-19 samples. Sources were T cells, B-cell-depleted T cells, or PBMCs; the material itself was cDNA or gDNA.

Patients in Seattle were enrolled during active infection, then followed longitudinally. Source study methods: Quantification of nucleated cells was approximated via reference gene primer amplification. Clones were read by immunoSEQ multiplex PCR, and TCRdb kept only the in-frame ones, dropping some. V and J calls and clone size are given by that table; D and trimming were obtained from the DNA. The table records 250,000 to 300,000 clones, around nine tenths of them present only once. This CDR3 has 15 residues. CDR1 is MDHEN, CDR2 SYDVKM, per germline. With V trimmed by 6 bases and J by 3 bases, 9 bases remained unmatched.

The sample consisted of peripheral blood. The chain uses TRBV28 and TRBJ1-2; 8 nucleotides line up with TRBD1. This TCR came from a woman aged 30 to 39 with COVID-19, enrolled during active disease. The chain's CDR3 is CASSPIGQGYYGYTF. For the CDR3, the DNA is TGTGCCAGCAGCCCCATCGGACAGGGTTACTATGGCTACACCTTC.